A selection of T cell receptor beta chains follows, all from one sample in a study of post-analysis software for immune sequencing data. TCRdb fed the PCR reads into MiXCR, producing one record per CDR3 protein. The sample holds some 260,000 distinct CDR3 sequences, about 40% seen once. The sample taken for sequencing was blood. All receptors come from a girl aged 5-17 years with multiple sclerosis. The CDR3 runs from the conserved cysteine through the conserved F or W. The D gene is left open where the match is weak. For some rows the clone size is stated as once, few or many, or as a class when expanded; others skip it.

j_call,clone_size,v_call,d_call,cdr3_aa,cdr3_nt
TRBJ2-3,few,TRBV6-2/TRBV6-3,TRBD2,CASKNNVLAGNTDTQYF,TGTGCCAGCAAAAATAACGTACTAGCGGGGAACACAGATACGCAGTATTTT
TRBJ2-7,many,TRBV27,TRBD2,CASSLSTPATSGRAYEQYF,TGTGCCAGCAGTTTATCCACACCCGCGACTAGCGGGAGGGCCTACGAGCAGTACTTC
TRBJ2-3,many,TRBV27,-,CASSLAHRAQNTDTQYF,TGTGCCAGCAGTTTAGCCCACAGGGCTCAAAACACAGATACGCAGTATTTT
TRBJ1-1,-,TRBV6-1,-,CASRWGRFTEAFF,TGTGCCAGCAGGTGGGGCAGGTTCACTGAAGCTTTCTTT
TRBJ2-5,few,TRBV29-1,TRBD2,CSVQAGRVGETQYF,TGCAGCGTTCAAGCGGGGAGGGTAGGAGAGACCCAGTACTTC
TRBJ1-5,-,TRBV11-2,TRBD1,CASSLGKGQGPRQPQHF,TGTGCCAGCAGCTTGGGTAAGGGACAGGGGCCGAGGCAGCCCCAGCATTTT
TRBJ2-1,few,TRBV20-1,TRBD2,CSASPPTSGLYNEQFF,TGCAGTGCTAGCCCCCCAACTAGCGGACTCTACAATGAGCAGTTCTTC
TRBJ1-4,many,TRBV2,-,CASRARTGSVKEKLFF,TGTGCCAGCAGAGCTCGAACAGGGTCTGTGAAGGAAAAACTGTTTTTT
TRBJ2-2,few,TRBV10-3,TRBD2,CAIRLAGVNTGELFF,TGTGCCATCCGGCTAGCGGGGGTGAACACCGGGGAGCTGTTTTTT
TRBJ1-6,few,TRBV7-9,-,CASTPVSNSPPHF,TGTGCCAGCACCCCCGTGAGCAATTCACCCCCCCACTTT
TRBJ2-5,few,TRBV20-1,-,CSAIQGIPAQYF,TGCAGTGCTATCCAGGGGATCCCGGCCCAGTACTTC
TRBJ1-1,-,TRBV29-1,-,CSALEGTEAFF,TGCAGCGCCCTCGAGGGGACTGAAGCTTTCTTT
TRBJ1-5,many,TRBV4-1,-,CASSQTRASGGRSNQPQHF,TGCGCCAGCAGCCAAACCCGAGCCTCCGGAGGTCGGAGCAATCAGCCCCAGCATTTT
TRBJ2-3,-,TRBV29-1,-,CSCNRGTDTQYF,TGTAGCTGTAACAGAGGCACAGATACGCAGTATTTT
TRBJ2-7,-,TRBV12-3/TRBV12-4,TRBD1,CASSSSGTGTYEQYF,TGTGCCAGCAGTTCCTCCGGGACAGGGACCTACGAGCAGTACTTC
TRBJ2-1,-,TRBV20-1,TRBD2,CSASLGGAKFF,TGCAGTGCTAGTCTCGGGGGGGCAAAGTTCTTC
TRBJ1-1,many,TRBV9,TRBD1,CASSVTGSAEAFF,TGTGCCAGCAGCGTGACAGGGAGCGCTGAAGCTTTCTTT
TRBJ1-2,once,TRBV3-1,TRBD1,CASGRQGGNRGYTF,TGTGCCAGCGGTCGTCAGGGGGGGAACCGTGGCTACACCTTC
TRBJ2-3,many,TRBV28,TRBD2,CASSGRGKGYTDTQYF,TGTGCCAGCAGTGGGCGGGGGAAGGGGTACACAGATACGCAGTATTTT
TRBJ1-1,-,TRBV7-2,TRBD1,CASSSRQGSAEAFF,TGTGCCAGCAGCTCGAGACAGGGGAGCGCTGAAGCTTTCTTT
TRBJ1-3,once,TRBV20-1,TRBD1,CSARDTTGAFSGGNTIYF,TGCAGTGCTAGAGACACGACAGGGGCCTTCTCTGGAGGAAACACCATATATTTT
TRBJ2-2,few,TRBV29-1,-,CSGRGNTGELFF,TGCAGCGGAAGGGGGAACACCGGGGAGCTGTTTTTT
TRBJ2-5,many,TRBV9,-,CASSVAHSQETQYF,TGTGCCAGCAGCGTAGCCCACAGCCAAGAGACCCAGTACTTC
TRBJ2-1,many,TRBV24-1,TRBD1,CATSATGTGDNEQFF,TGTGCCACCAGTGCTACCGGGACAGGGGACAATGAGCAGTTCTTC
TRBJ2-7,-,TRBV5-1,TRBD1,CASKGDSAYEQYF,TGCGCCAGCAAGGGGGACAGCGCCTACGAGCAGTACTTC
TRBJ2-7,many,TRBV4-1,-,CASSQDGTQPYEQYF,TGCGCCAGCAGCCAGGACGGGACCCAGCCCTACGAGCAGTACTTC
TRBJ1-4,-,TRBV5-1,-,CASSNADGGLNEELFF,TGCGCCAGCAGCAATGCCGACGGGGGCCTAAATGAAGAACTGTTTTTT
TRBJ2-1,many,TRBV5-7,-,CASSQLSSYNEQFF,TGTGCCAGCAGCCAACTAAGCTCCTACAATGAGCAGTTCTTC
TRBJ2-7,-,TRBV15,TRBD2,CATSRDLGTSPSYEQYF,TGTGCCACCAGCAGAGATCTAGGGACTAGCCCCTCCTACGAGCAGTACTTC
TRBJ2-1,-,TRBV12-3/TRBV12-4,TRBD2,CASSTGLAGSETQFF,TGTGCCAGCAGTACAGGACTAGCGGGAAGCGAGACCCAGTTCTTC
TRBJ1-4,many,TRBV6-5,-,CASSYSSGNNEKLFF,TGTGCCAGCAGTTACTCGTCTGGGAATAATGAAAAACTGTTTTTT
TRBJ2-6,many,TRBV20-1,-,CSASRLGSGANVLTF,TGCAGTGCTAGTCGACTGGGCTCTGGGGCCAACGTCCTGACTTTC
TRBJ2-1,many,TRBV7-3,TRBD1,CASSSTPPGQGWDEQFF,TGTGCCAGCAGCTCCACCCCTCCGGGACAGGGCTGGGATGAGCAGTTCTTC
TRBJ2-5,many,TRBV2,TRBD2,CASSEWSGLATETQYF,TGTGCCAGCAGTGAATGGTCGGGACTAGCAACCGAGACCCAGTACTTC
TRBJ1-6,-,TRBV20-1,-,CSARDGGSSYNSPLHF,TGCAGTGCTAGAGACGGGGGGTCGAGTTATAATTCACCCCTCCACTTT
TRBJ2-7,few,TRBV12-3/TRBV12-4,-,CASTDSGASSYNEQYF,TGTGCCAGCACGGACAGCGGGGCCAGCTCCTACAATGAGCAGTACTTC
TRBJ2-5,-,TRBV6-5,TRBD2,CASSYRTSGGETQYF,TGTGCCAGCAGTTACCGGACTAGCGGAGGTGAGACCCAGTACTTC
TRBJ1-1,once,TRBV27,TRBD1,CASSPTGTANTEAFF,TGTGCCAGCAGTCCTACCGGGACAGCGAACACTGAAGCTTTCTTT
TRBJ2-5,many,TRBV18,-,CASSPPRVEETQYF,TGTGCCAGCTCACCGCCCAGGGTGGAGGAGACCCAGTACTTC
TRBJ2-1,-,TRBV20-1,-,CSAQPDLNSYNEQFF,TGCAGTGCTCAGCCGGACCTGAATTCCTACAATGAGCAGTTCTTC
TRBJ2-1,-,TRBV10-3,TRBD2,CAISESLGGRSHEQFF,TGTGCCATCAGTGAGTCTCTTGGCGGGAGGAGCCATGAGCAGTTCTTC
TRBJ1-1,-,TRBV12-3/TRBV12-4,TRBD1,CASSRRTGGRSEAFF,TGTGCCAGCAGCCGCCGGACAGGGGGCAGGTCTGAAGCTTTCTTT
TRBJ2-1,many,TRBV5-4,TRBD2,CASSLASSGSGYNEQFF,TGTGCCAGCAGCTTGGCCTCTAGCGGGAGTGGCTACAATGAGCAGTTCTTC
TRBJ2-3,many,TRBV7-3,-,CASSPLPGIHTQYF,TGTGCCAGCAGCCCCTTGCCGGGGATTCATACGCAGTATTTT
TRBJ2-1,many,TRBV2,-,CASRTTGSLYNEQFF,TGTGCCAGCAGGACGACAGGCTCCCTCTACAATGAGCAGTTCTTC
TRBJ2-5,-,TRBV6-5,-,CASSFSIRETQYF,TGTGCCAGCAGCTTCTCGATTCGGGAGACCCAGTACTTC
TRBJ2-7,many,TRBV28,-,CASSPSGVRQYF,TGTGCCAGCAGTCCATCGGGGGTTAGGCAGTACTTC
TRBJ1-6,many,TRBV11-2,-,CASSLDPGANSPLHF,TGTGCCAGCAGCTTAGATCCGGGAGCGAATTCACCCCTCCACTTT
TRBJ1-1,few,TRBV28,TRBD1,CASRGSRQGATEAFF,TGTGCCAGCAGGGGTTCTCGGCAGGGGGCAACTGAAGCTTTCTTT
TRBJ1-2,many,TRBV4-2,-,CASSQEERGTFGYTF,TGTGCCAGCAGCCAAGAAGAGAGGGGGACGTTTGGCTACACCTTC